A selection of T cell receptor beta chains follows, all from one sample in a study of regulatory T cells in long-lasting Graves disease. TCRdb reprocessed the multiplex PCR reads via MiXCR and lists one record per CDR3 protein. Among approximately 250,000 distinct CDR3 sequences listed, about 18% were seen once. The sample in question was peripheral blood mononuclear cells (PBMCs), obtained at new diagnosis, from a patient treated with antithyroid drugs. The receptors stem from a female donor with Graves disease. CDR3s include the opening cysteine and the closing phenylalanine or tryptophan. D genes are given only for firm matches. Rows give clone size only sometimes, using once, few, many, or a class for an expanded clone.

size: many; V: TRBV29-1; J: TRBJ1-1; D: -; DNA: TGCAGCGCCCTGGGTGGTAACACTGAAGCTTTCTTT; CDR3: CSALGGNTEAFF
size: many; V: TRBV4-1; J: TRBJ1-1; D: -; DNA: TGCGCCAGCAGCCTAAGGGGTAATGTATTCGGGACTGAAGCTTTCTTT; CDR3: CASSLRGNVFGTEAFF
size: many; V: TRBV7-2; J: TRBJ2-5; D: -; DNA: TGTGCCAGCAGCTTTGACAGACAAGAGACCCAGTACTTC; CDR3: CASSFDRQETQYF
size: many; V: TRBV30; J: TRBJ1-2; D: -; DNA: TGTGCCTGGAGTGACCTCCGGAGGGAGAAGGGCTACACCTTC; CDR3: CAWSDLRREKGYTF
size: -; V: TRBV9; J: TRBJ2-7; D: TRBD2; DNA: TGTGCCAGCAGCGTAGAGGGGACTAGCGAGCAGTACTTC; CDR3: CASSVEGTSEQYF
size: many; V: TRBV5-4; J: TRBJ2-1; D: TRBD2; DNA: TGTGCCAGCAGCTCTCAGACTAGCGGGAGAGGTAACTACAATGAGCAGTTCTTC; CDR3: CASSSQTSGRGNYNEQFF
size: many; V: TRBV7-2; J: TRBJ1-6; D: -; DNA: TGTGCCAGCAGCTTAGAGTTGGCCAGGACGGCCCGGTTTAGCTCACCCCTCCACTTT; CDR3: CASSLELARTARFSSPLHF
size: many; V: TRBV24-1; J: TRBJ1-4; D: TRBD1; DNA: TGTGCCACCAGCAGGGGGCTAGGTGAAAAACTGTTTTTT; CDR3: CATSRGLGEKLFF
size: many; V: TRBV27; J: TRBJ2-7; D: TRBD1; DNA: TGTGCCAGCAGTTTAAACGGCGCAGGGGGCAGGGAGCAGTACTTC; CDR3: CASSLNGAGGREQYF
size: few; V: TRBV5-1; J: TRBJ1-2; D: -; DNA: TGCGCCAGCAGCGGAGGGACTGAGAATGGCTACACCTTC; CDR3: CASSGGTENGYTF
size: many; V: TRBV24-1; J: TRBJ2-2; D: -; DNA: TGTGCCACCAGTGATCCCTCAGGGAACACCGGGGAGCTGTTTTTT; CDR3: CATSDPSGNTGELFF
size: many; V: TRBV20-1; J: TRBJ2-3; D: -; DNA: TGCAGTGCTAGAAAAGCGGCTAGCACAGATACGCAGTATTTT; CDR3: CSARKAASTDTQYF
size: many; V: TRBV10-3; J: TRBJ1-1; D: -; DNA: TGTGCCGTCCGAACCTTAGGAGAGAACACTGAAGCTTTCTTT; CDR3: CAVRTLGENTEAFF
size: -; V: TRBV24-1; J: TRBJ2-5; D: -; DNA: TGTGCCACCAGTGATCCCACTCCGGCAGCCCGAGAGACCCAGTACTTC; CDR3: CATSDPTPAARETQYF
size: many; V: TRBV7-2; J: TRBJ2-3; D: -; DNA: TGTGCCAGCAGCTTAGCGGGAATTGATACGCAGTATTTT; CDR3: CASSLAGIDTQYF
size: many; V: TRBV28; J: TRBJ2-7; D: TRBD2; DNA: TGTGCCAGCAGTCTACGGACTAGCGGCTCCTACGAGCAGTACTTC; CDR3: CASSLRTSGSYEQYF
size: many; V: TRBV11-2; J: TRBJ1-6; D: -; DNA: TGTGCCAACATCCGAGACAGGTCGTATAATTCACCCCTCCACTTT; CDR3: CANIRDRSYNSPLHF
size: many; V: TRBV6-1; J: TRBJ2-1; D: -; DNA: TGTGCCAGCATGGGGGTTCAGCCCTCCTACAATGAGCAGTTCTTC; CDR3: CASMGVQPSYNEQFF
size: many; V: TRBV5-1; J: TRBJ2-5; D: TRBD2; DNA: TGCGCCAGCAGCGTCGGACTAGCGGGAGGGCGAGGCGAGACCCAGTACTTC; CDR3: CASSVGLAGGRGETQYF
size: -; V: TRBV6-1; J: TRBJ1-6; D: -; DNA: TGTGCCAGCAGAGCAGGGATTGATTCACCCCTCCACTTT; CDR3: CASRAGIDSPLHF
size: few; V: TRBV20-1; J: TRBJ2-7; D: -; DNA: TGCAGTGCTAGGCTCTTTAGGCCCGCGGGTGGGGAGCAGTACTTC; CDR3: CSARLFRPAGGEQYF
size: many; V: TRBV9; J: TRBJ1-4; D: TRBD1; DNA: TGTGCCAGCAGCCCCCGGGACAGGGTGGAAAAACTGTTTTTT; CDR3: CASSPRDRVEKLFF
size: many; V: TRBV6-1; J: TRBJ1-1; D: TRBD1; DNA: TGTGCCAGCGTTAGCGACAGGGGGAGCACTGAAGCTTTCTTT; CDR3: CASVSDRGSTEAFF
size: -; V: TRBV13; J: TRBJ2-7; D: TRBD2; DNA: TGTGCCAGCAGCGAACTAGCGGGAACGTCCTACGAGCAGTACTTC; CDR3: CASSELAGTSYEQYF
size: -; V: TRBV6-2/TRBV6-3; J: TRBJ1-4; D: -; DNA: TGTGCCAGCAACGCCCGGGCGGGGGACGAAAAACTGTTTTTT; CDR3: CASNARAGDEKLFF
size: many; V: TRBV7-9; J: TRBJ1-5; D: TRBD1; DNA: TGTGCCAGCAGCTCCAAAGACAGGGAGGGACAGCCCCAGCATTTT; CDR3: CASSSKDREGQPQHF
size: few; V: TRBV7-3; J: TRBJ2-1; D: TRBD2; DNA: TGTGCCAGCAGCTCCAGCGGGAGGTCTCACTCCTACAATGAGCAGTTCTTC; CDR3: CASSSSGRSHSYNEQFF
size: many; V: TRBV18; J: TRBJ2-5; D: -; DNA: TGTGCCAGCTCACAGGGGTACCAAGAGACCCAGTACTTC; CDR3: CASSQGYQETQYF
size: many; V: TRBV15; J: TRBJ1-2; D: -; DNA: TGTGCCACCAGCAGAGAGGTCAACCTGCTAGGAGGCTACACCTTC; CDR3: CATSREVNLLGGYTF
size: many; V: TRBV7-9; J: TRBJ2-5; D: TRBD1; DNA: TGTGCCAGCAGCTTCACCTACAGGGGTTTGAGATACCAAGAGACCCAGTACTTC; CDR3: CASSFTYRGLRYQETQYF
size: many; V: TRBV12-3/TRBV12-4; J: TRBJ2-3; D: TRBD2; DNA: TGTGCCAGCAGGATTAGCGGGATCACAGATACGCAGTATTTT; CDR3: CASRISGITDTQYF
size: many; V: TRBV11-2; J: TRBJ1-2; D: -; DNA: TGTGCCAGCAGCTTAGTTGGTCTCGGGGGGTATGGCTACACCTTC; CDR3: CASSLVGLGGYGYTF
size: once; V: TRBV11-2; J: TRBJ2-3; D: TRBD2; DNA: TGTGCCAGCAGCCGGACCGGGACTAGCGGGCCCTCTGATACGCAGTATTTT; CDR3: CASSRTGTSGPSDTQYF
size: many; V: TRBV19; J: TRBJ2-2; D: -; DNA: TGTGCCAGTAGTATTTGGACGAACACCGGGGAGCTGTTTTTT; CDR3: CASSIWTNTGELFF
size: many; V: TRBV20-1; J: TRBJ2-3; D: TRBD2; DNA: TGCAGTGCCAACCTCGGGGCTAGCGGGAGAGATACGCAGTATTTT; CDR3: CSANLGASGRDTQYF
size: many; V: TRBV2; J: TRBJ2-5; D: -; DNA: TGTGCCAGCAGTGATTCACAGAAAGAGACCCAGTACTTC; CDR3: CASSDSQKETQYF
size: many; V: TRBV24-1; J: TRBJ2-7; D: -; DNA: TGTGCCACCGAGTCGATAACCCACGAGCAGTACTTC; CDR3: CATESITHEQYF
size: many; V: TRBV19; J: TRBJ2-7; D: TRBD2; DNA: TGTGCCAGTAGTCCGGGACAGTGGACTAGCGGGAGTATCCACGAGCAGTACTTC; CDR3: CASSPGQWTSGSIHEQYF
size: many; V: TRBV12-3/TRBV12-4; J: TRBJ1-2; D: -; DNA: TGTGCCAGCAGTTTTGGAGGAGTGAATGGCTACACCTTC; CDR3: CASSFGGVNGYTF
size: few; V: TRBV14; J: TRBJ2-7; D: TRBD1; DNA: TGTGCCAGCAGCCAAGGTGGGACAGGGACCTACGAGCAGTACTTC; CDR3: CASSQGGTGTYEQYF
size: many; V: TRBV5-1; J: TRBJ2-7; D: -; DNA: TGCGCCAGCAGCCCTTCTGGAGCTTACTACGAGCAGTACTTC; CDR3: CASSPSGAYYEQYF
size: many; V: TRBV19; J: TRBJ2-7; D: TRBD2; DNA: TGTGCCAGTAGTCGACTAGCGGGAAACTACGAGCAGTACTTC; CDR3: CASSRLAGNYEQYF
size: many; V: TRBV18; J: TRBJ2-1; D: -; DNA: TGTGCCAGCTCACCAACTCCCACAGCTTCAGAATACAATGAGCAGTTCTTC; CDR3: CASSPTPTASEYNEQFF
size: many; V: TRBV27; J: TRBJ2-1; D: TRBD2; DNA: TGTGCCAGCTGGAGGGCGGGAGGTTCCTACAATGAGCAGTTCTTC; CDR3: CASWRAGGSYNEQFF
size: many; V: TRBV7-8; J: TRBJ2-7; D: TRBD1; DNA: TGTGCCAGCAGCACGGACAGGGTACGCGAGCAGTACTTC; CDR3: CASSTDRVREQYF
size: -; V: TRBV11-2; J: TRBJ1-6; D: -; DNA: TGTGCCAGCAGCTTAGAGAGGGATGGTTCACCCCTCCACTTT; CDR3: CASSLERDGSPLHF
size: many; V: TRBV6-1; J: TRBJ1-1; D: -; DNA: TGTGCCAGCAGTGAAGCTCGGGTGGGGAACACTGAAGCTTTCTTT; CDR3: CASSEARVGNTEAFF
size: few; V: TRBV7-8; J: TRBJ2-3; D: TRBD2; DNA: TGTGCCAGCAGCTTCACTAGCGGGAGCACAGATACGCAGTATTTT; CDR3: CASSFTSGSTDTQYF
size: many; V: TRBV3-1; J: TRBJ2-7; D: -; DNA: TGTGCCAGCAGCCAAGATTACCACGAGCAGTACTTC; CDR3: CASSQDYHEQYF
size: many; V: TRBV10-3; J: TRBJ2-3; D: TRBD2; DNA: TGTGCCATCAGTGAACGGACTAGCGGGAGCACAGATACGCAGTATTTT; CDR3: CAISERTSGSTDTQYF
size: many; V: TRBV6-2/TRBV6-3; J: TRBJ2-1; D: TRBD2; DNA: TGTGCCAGCAGTTACACCAACCTAGCGGGAGGGCTAAAGCAGTTCTTC; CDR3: CASSYTNLAGGLKQFF
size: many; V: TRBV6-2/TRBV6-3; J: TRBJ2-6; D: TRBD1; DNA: TGTGCCAGCAGTTACGGGGGACAGGGGTACGGGGCCAACGTCCTGACTTTC; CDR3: CASSYGGQGYGANVLTF
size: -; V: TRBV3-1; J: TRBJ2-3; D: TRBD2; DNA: TGTGCCAGCAGCTCCGCCGGGACTAGCGGAACCTCTAGCACAGATACGCAGTATTTT; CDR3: CASSSAGTSGTSSTDTQYF